In its sample, the clone carrying this T cell receptor beta chain was seen once. This CDR3 is 15 amino acids long. Trimming shortened V by 6 bases and J by 2 bases, and 14 bases separated the two germline ends. CDR1 MDHEN and CDR2 SYDVKM come from the germline V gene. The source of the sample is a study of blood T cell repertoires in COVID-19. The wider study: Donors of Cohort 3 who recovered were those that had two negative PCRs, clearance, or symptom resolution. Donors in the United States, Italy and Spain gave samples during acute or convalescent COVID-19. The analysed material was cDNA or gDNA that came from T cells, B-cell-depleted T cells, or PBMCs.

Participants had their cohort set by participant-reported clinical history. Profiled with immunoSEQ multiplex PCR; TCRdb holds only in-frame clones, not every one. The sample consists of roughly 160,000 clones, 65% to 80% of them appearing once. This clonotype was sampled from a woman in her 70s in a cohort exposed to, infected with or recovered from COVID-19 (not recorded which). The rearrangement links TRBV28 to TRBJ1-3, with a possible D match to TRBD1 (5 bases). Sequencing input: PBMCs or T cells enriched from blood (not recorded which). The CDR3 loop reads CASRPHGGAGNTIYF. Here the CDR3 DNA reads TGTGCCAGCAGACCCCACGGGGGTGCTGGAAACACCATATATTTT.